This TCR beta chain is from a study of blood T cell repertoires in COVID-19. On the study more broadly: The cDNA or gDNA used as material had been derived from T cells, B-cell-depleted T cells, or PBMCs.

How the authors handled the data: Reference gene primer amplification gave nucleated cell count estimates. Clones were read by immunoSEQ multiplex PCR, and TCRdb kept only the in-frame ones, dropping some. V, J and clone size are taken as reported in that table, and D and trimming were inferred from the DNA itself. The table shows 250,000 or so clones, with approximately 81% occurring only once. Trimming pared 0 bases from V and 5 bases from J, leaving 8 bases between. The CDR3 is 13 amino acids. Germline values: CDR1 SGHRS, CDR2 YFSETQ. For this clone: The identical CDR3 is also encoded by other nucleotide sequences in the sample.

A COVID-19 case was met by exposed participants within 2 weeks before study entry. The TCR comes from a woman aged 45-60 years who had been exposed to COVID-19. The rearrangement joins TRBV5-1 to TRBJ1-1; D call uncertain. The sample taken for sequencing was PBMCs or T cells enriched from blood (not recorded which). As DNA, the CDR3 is TGCGCCAGCAGCTTGGGGGGAGGGACTGAAGCTTTCTTT. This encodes CASSLGGGTEAFF.